The source of this T cell receptor beta chain is a study of blood T cell repertoires in COVID-19. The wider study: COVID-19 samples from acute and convalescent phases originated in the United States, Italy and Spain. The cDNA or gDNA used as material had been derived from T cells, B-cell-depleted T cells, or PBMCs.

Measured with immunoSEQ multiplex PCR; TCRdb has only the in-frame clones, and not every one. Among more than 120,000 clones listed, over 70% were seen once. Trimming took 5 bases from V and 2 from J; bases not matched to a gene: 6. Germline V gene lookup returns CDR1 MDHEN and CDR2 SYDVKM. The CDR3 runs to 15 residues. Participant-reported clinical history was the basis for cohort assignment. The sequenced sample consisted of PBMCs or T cells enriched from blood (not recorded which). The clonotype was recovered from a man in his forties or fifties in a cohort exposed to, infected with or recovered from COVID-19 (not recorded which). The chain joins TRBV28 to TRBJ2-1; 7 nucleotides align to TRBD2. The CDR3 bases are TGTGCCAGCAGTGATCTAGCGGAGACCTACAATGAGCAGTTCTTC. It translates to CASSDLAETYNEQFF.